This T cell receptor (beta chain) was sequenced in a study of blood T cell repertoires in COVID-19. Overall study: Specimens from acute and convalescent COVID-19 originated in the United States, Italy and Spain. Sources were T cells, B-cell-depleted T cells, or PBMCs; the material itself was cDNA or gDNA.

Authors' analysis steps: Amplification of reference gene primers was used by the study to estimate nucleated cell counts. Libraries were prepared by immunoSEQ multiplex PCR; TCRdb keeps only in-frame clonotypes and omits some of them. V, J and clone size are taken as reported in that table, and D and trimming were inferred from the DNA itself. The sample holds about 140,000 clones, around 84% seen once. V trimming: 2 bases; J trimming: 6 bases; junction bases outside the gene matches: 0. Germline CDR1 reads SGHKS; CDR2 reads YYEKEE (reference sequence). This CDR3 is built from 13 residues. The receptor was derived from a man aged 60-69 years with active or convalescent COVID-19. The chain joins TRBV5-5 to TRBJ2-1; the match to TRBD2 covers 9 bases. What was sequenced was peripheral blood. CDR3 region: CASSFSGGNEQFF. In nucleotides, the CDR3 is TGTGCCAGCAGCTTTAGCGGGGGCAATGAGCAGTTCTTC. The variable domain in full, with the rest retrieved from reference TRBV5-5 and TRBJ2-1, is DAGVTQSPTHLIKTRGQQVTLRCSPISGHKSVSWYQQVLGQGPQFIFQYYEKEERGRGNFPDRFSARQFPNYSSELNVNALLLGDSALYLCASSFSGGNEQFFGPGTRLTVL.